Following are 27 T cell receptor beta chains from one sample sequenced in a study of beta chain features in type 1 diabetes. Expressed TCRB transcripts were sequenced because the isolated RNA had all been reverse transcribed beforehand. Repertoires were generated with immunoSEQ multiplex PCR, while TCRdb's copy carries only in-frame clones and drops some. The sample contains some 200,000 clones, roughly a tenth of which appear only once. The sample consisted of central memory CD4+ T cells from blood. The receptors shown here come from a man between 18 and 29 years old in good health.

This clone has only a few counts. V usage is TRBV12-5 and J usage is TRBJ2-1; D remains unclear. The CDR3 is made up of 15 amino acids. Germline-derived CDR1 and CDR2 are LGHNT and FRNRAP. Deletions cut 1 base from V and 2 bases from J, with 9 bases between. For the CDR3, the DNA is TGTGCTAGTGGTTTGGAGGACGTGACCTACAATGAGCAGTTCTTC. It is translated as CASGLEDVTYNEQFF.

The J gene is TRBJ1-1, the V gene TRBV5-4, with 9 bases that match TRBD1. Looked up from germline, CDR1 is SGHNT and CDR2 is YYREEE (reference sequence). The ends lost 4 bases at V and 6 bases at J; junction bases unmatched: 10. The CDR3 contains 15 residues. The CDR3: CASSARTGERAEAFF. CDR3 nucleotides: TGTGCCAGCAGCGCTCGGACAGGGGAGAGGGCTGAAGCTTTCTTT.

CDR3 region: CASSYGLAEKETQYF. The CDR3 DNA is TGTGCCAGCAGTTACGGACTAGCGGAGAAAGAGACCCAGTACTTC. The chain carries TRBV6-5 and TRBJ2-5, with TRBD2 identical over 10 bases. The V gene end was trimmed by 2 bases and the J gene end by 3 bases; junction bases not matched to a gene: 3. Germline CDR1 and CDR2: MNHEY and SVGAGI. The CDR3 runs 15 residues.

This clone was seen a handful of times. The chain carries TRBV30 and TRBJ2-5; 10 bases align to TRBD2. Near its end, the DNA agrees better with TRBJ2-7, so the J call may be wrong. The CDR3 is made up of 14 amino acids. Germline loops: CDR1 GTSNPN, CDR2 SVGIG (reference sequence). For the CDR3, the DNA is TGTGCCTGGAACCCTAGCGGGAGCCTCTACGAGCAGTACTTC. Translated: CAWNPSGSLYEQYF.

In DNA form, the CDR3 reads TGCGCCAGCAGCCAAGGTGTGGCGGCGCAAGAGACCCAGTACTTC. Its protein is CASSQGVAAQETQYF. This chain connects TRBV4-3 to TRBJ2-5; D is undetermined. Trimming cost V 1 base and J 2 bases, with 11 bases left between them. Germline lookup yields CDR1 LGHNA and CDR2 YSLEER. The CDR3 totals 15 residues.

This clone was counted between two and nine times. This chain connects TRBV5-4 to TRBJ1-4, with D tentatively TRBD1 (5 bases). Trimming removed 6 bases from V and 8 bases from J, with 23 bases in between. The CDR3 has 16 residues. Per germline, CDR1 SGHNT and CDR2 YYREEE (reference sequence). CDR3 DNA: TGTGCCAGCATCAAGAAGTATGGCAGGGTACGAGAAAAACTGTTTTTT. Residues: CASIKKYGRVREKLFF.

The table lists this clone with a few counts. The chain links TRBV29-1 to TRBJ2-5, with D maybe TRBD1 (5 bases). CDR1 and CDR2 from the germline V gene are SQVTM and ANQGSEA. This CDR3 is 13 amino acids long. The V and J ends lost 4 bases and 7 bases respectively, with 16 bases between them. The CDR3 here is CSVAARADRTQYF. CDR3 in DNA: TGCAGCGTTGCAGCCCGAGCCGACAGGACCCAGTACTTC.

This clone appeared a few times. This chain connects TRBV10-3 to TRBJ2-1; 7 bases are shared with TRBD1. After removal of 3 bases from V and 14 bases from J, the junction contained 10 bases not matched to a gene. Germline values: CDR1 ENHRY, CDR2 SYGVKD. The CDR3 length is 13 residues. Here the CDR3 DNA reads TGTGCCATCAGTGACTTAACAGGGGACATGGAGTTCTTC. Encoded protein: CAISDLTGDMEFF.

This CDR3 is CASNLSGPYEQYF. The CDR3 DNA reads as TGTGCCAGCAATCTCTCCGGACCCTACGAGCAGTACTTC. V gene TRBV2 combines with J gene TRBJ2-7, with unresolved D. V lost 7 bases and J 2 bases, leaving 12 bases between the germline ends. CDR3 length: 13 amino acids. Germline CDR1 reads SNHLY; CDR2 reads FYNNEI.

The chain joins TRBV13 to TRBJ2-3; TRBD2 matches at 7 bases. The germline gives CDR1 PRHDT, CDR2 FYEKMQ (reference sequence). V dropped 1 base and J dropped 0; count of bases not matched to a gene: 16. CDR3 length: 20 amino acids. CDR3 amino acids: CASSLEGTFMRGSSTDTQYF. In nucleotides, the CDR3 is TGTGCCAGCAGCTTAGAGGGGACGTTCATGCGGGGGAGTAGCACAGATACGCAGTATTTT.

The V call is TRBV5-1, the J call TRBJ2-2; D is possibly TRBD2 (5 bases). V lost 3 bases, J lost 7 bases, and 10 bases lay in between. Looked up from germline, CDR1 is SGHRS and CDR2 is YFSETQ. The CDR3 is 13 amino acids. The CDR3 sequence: CASSSDYGGELFF. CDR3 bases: TGCGCCAGCAGCTCTGACTACGGCGGGGAGCTGTTTTTT.

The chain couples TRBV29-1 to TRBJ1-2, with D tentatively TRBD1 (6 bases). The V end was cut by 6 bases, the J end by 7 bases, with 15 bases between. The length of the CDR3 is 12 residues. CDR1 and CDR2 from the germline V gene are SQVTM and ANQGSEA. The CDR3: CSVATGPGGYTF. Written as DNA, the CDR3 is TGCAGCGTCGCGACAGGACCTGGTGGCTACACCTTC.

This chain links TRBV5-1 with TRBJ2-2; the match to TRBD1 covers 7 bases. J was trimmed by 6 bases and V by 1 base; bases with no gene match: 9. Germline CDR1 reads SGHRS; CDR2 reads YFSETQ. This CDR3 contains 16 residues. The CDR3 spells CASSLTGQVRAGELFF. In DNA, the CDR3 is TGCGCCAGCAGCTTGACTGGACAGGTCAGGGCCGGGGAGCTGTTTTTT.

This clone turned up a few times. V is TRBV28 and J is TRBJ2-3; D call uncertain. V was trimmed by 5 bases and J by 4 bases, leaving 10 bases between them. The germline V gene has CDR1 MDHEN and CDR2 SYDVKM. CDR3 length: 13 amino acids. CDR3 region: CASSPPDADTQYF. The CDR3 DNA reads TGTGCCAGCAGTCCCCCAGACGCAGATACGCAGTATTTT. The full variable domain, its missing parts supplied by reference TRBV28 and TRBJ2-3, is DVKVTQSSRYLVKRTGEKVFLECVQDMDHENMFWYRQDPGLGLRLIYFSYDVKMKEKGDIPEGYSVSREKKERFSLILESASTNQTSMYLCASSPPDADTQYFGPGTRLTVL.

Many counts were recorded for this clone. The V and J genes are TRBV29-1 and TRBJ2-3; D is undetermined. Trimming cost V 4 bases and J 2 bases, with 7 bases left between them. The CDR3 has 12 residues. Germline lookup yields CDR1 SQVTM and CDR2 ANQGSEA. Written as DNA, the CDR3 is TGCAGCGTTGCCCCTGACACAGATACGCAGTATTTT. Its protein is CSVAPDTDTQYF.

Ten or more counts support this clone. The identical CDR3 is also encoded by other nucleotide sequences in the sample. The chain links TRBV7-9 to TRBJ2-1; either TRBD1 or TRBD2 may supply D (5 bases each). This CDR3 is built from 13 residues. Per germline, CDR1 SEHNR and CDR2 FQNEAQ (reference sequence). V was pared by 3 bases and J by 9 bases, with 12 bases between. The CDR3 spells CASSFTSQGEQFF. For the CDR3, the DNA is TGTGCCAGCAGCTTTACTAGTCAGGGTGAGCAGTTCTTC.

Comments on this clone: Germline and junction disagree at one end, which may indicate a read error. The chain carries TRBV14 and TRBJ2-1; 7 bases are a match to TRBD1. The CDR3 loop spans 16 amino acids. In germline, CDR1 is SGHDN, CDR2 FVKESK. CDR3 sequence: CASSPFQGQTYDEQFF. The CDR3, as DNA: TGTGCCAGCAGCCCCTTCCAGGGACAGACCTACGATGAGCAGTTCTTC.

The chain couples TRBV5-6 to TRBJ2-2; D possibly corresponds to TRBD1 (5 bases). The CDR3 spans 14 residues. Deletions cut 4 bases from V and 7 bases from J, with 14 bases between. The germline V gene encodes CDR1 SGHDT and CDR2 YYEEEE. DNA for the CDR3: TGTGCCAGCAGCCGCAGGGTAGAGAACGGGGAGCTGTTTTTT. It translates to CASSRRVENGELFF.

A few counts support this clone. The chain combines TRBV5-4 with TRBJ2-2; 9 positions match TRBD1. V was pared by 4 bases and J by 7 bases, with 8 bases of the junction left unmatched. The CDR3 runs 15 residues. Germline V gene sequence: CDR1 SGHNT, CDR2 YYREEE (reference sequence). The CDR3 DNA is TGTGCCAGCAGCCCCGGACAGGGGAGCGACGGGGAGCTGTTTTTT. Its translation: CASSPGQGSDGELFF.

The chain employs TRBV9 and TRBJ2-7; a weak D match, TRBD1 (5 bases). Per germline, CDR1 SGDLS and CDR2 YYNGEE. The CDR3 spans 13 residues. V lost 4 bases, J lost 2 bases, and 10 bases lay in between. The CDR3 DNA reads TGTGCCAGCAGCCCCGGACACCCCTACGAGCAGTACTTC. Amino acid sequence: CASSPGHPYEQYF.

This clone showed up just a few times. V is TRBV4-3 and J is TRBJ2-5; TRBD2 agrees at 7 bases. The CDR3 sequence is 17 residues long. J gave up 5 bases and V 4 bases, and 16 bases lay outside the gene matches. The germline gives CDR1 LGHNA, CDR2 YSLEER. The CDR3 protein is CASSREKASGMGETQYF. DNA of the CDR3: TGCGCCAGCAGCCGCGAAAAGGCTAGCGGAATGGGGGAGACCCAGTACTTC.

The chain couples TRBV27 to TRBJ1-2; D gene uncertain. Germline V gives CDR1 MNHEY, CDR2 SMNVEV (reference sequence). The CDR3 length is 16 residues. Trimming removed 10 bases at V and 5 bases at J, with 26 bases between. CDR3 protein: CANKHPIFGSQYGYTF. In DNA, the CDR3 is TGTGCCAACAAACACCCCATATTCGGGTCGCAATATGGCTACACCTTC.

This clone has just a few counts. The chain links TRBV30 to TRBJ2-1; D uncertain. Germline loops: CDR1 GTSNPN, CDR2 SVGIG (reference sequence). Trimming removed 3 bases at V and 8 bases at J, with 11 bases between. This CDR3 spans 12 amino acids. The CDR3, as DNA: TGTGCCTGGAGCGAAACTGGGGATGAGCAGTTCTTC. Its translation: CAWSETGDEQFF.

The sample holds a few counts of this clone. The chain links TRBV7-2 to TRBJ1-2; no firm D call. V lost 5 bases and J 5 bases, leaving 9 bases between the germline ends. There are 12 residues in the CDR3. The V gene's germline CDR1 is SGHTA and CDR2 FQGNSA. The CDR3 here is CASSLAGYGYTF. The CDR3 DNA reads TGTGCCAGCAGCCTGGCTGGTTATGGCTACACCTTC. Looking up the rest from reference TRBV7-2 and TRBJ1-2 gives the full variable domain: GAGVSQSPSNKVTEKGKDVELRCDPISGHTALYWYRQSLGQGLEFLIYFQGNSAPDKSGLPSDRFSAERTGGSVSTLTIQRTQQEDSAVYLCASSLAGYGYTFGSGTRLTVV.

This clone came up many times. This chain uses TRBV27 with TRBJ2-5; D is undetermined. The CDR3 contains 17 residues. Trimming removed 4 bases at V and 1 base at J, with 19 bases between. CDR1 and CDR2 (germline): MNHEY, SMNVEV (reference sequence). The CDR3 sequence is CASSSSPLPGLQETQYF. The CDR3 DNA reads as TGTGCCAGCAGTTCCTCTCCCCTCCCGGGCCTCCAAGAGACCCAGTACTTC.

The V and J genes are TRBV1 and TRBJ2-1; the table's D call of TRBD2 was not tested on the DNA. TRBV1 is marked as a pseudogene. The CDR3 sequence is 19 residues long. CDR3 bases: TGCACCAGCAGCCAAGATCGGACTAGCGGGAGGAGCTCCTACAATGAGCAGTTCTTC. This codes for CTSSQDRTSGRSSYNEQFF.

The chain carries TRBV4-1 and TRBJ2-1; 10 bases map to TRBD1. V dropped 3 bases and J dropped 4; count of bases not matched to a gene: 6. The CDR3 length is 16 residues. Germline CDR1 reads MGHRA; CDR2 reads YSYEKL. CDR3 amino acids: CASSHPDRGEYNEQFF. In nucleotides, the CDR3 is TGCGCCAGCAGCCACCCGGACAGGGGGGAGTACAATGAGCAGTTCTTC.